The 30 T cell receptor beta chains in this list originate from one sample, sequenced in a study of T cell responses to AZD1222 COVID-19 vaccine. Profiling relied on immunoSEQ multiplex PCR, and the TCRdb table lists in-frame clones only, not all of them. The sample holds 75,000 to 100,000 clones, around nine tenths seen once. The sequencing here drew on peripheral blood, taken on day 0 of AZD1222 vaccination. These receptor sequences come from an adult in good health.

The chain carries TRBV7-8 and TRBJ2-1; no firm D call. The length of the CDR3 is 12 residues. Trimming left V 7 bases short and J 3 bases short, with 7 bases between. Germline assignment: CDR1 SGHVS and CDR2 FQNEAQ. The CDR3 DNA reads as TGTGCCAGCAACCCCGGCTACAATGAGCAGTTCTTC. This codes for CASNPGYNEQFF.

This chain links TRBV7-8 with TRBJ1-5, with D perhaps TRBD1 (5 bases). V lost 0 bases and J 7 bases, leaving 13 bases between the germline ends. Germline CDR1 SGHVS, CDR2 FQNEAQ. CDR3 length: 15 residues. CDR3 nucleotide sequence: TGTGCCAGCAGCTTAGCCACCAGGGTCGGGCAGCCCCAGCATTTT. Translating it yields CASSLATRVGQPQHF.

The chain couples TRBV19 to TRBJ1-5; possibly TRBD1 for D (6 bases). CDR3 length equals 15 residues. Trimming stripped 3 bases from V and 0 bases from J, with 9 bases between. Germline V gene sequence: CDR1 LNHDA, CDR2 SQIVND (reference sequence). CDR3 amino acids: CASSIGTYSNQPQHF. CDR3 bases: TGTGCCAGTAGTATTGGGACATATAGCAATCAGCCCCAGCATTTT.

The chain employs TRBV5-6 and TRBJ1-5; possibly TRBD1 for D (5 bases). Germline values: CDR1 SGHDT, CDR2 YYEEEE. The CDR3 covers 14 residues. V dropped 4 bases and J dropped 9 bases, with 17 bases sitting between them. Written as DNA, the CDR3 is TGTGCCAGCAGCCTTAGGGGTGCCGAGGGGCCCCAGCATTTT. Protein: CASSLRGAEGPQHF.

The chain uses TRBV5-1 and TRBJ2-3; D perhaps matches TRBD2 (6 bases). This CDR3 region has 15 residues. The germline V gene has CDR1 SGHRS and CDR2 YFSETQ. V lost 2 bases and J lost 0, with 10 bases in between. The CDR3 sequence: CASSLFAGSTDTQYF. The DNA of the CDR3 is TGCGCCAGCAGCTTATTCGCGGGGAGCACAGATACGCAGTATTTT.

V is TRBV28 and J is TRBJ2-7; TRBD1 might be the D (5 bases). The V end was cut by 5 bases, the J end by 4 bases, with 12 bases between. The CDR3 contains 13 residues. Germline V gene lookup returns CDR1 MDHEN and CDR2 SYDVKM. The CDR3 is CASSTVDIYEQYF. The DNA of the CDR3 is TGTGCCAGCAGTACCGTGGACATATACGAGCAGTACTTC.

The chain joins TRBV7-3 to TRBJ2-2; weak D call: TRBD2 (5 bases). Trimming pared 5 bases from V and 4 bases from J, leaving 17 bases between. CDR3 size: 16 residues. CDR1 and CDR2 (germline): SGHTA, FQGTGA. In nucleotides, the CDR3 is TGTGCCAGCAGCAAAGCGGCAGTCAGGAGCACCGGGGAGCTGTTTTTT. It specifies CASSKAAVRSTGELFF.

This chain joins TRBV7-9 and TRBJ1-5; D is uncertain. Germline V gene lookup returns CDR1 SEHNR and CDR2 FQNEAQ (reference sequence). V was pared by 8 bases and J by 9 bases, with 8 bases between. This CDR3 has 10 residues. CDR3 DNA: TGTGCCAGCTCCCTTCGGCCCCAGCATTTT. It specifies CASSLRPQHF. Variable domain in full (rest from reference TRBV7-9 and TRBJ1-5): DTGVSQNPRHKITKRGQNVTFRCDPISEHNRLYWYRQTLGQGPEFLTYFQNEAQLEKSRLLSDRFSAERPKGSFSTLEIQRTEQGDSAMYLCASSLRPQHFGDGTRLSIL.

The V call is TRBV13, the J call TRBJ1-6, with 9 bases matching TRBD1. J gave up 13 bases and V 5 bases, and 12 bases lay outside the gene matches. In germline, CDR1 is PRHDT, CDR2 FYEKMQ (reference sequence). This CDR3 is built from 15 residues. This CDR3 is CASSIKGQGMVPLHF. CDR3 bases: TGTGCCAGCAGCATAAAAGGACAGGGGATGGTCCCCCTCCACTTT.

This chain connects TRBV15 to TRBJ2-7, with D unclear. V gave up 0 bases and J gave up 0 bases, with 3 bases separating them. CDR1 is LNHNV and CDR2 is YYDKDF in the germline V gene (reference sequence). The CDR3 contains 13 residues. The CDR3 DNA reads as TGTGCCACCAGCAGAGACCGCTCCTACGAGCAGTACTTC. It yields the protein CATSRDRSYEQYF.

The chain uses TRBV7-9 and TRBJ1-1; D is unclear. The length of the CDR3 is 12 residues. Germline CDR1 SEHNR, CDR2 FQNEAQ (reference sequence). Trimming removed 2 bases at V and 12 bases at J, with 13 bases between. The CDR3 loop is CASSLPVGEPFF. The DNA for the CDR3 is TGTGCCAGCAGCTTACCTGTTGGGGAACCTTTCTTT.

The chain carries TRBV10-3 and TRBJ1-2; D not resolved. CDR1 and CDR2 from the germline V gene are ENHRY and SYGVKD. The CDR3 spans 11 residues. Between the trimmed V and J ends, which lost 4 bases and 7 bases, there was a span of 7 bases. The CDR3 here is CAISARTGYTF. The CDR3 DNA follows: TGTGCCATCAGTGCAAGAACTGGCTACACCTTC.

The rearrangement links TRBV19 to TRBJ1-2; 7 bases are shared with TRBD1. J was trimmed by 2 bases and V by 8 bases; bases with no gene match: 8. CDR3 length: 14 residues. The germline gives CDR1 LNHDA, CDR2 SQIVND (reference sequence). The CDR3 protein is CASLLAGGNYGYTF. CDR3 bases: TGTGCCAGTCTCTTGGCAGGGGGAAACTATGGCTACACCTTC. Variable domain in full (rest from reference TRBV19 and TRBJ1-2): DGGITQSPKYLFRKEGQNVTLSCEQNLNHDAMYWYRQDPGQGLRLIYYSQIVNDFQKGDIAEGYSVSREKKESFPLTVTSAQKNPTAFYLCASLLAGGNYGYTFGSGTRLTVV.

CDR3 sequence (DNA): TGTGCCAGCTTGAGGGGGGGAAGTGAGCAGTTCTTC. Its protein is CASLRGGSEQFF. The genes are TRBV7-9 and TRBJ2-1; D might be TRBD2 (7 bases). V lost 8 bases, J lost 9 bases, and 14 bases lay in between. Germline CDR1 SEHNR, CDR2 FQNEAQ (reference sequence). There are 12 residues in the CDR3.

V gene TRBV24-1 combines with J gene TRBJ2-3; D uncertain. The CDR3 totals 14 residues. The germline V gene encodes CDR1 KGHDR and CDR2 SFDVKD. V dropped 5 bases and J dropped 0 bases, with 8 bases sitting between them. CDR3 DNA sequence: TGTGCCACCAGTGGTGTGAGGAGCACAGATACGCAGTATTTT. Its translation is CATSGVRSTDTQYF.

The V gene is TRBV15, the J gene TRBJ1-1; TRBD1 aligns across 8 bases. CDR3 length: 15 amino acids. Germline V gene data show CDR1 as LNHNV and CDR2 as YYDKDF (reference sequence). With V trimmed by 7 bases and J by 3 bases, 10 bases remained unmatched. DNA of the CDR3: TGTGCCACCACCCCAGGACAGGGATACTACACTGAAGCTTTCTTT. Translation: CATTPGQGYYTEAFF.

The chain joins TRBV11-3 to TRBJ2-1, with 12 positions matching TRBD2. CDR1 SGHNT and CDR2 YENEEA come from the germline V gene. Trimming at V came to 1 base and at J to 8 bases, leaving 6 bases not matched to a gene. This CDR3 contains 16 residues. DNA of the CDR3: TGTGCCAGCAGCTTAGGGCTAGCGGGGGGGCTCCATGAGCAGTTCTTC. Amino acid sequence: CASSLGLAGGLHEQFF.

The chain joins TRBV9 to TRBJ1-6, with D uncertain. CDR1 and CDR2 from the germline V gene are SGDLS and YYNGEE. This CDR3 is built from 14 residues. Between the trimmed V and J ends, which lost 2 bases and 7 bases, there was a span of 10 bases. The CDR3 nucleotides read TGTGCCAGCAGCGTGTTCGACCTAAATTCACCCCTCCACTTT. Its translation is CASSVFDLNSPLHF.

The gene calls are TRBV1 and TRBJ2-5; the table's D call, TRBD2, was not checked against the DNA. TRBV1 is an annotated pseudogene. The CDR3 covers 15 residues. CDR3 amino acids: CTSSYTDGEQETQYF. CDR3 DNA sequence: TGCACCAGCAGCTATACGGACGGGGAGCAAGAGACCCAGTACTTC.

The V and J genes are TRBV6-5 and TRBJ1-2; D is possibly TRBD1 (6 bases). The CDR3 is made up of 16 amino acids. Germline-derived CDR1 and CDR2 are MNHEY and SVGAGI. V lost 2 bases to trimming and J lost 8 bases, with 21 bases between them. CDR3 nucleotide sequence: TGTGCCAGCAGTTACGCGGGGAGTGGGGGGGCTTTGGGCTACACCTTC. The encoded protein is CASSYAGSGGALGYTF.

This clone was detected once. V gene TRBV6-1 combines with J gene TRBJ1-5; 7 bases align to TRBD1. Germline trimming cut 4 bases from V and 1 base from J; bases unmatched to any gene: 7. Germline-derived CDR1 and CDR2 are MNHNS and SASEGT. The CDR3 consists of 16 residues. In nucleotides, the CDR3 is TGTGCCAGCAGTGGGGACAGACACCTAAGCAATCAGCCCCAGCATTTT. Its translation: CASSGDRHLSNQPQHF.

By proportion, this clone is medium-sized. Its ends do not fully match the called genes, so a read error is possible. CDR3 loop: CASSLANLQAGNEKLFF. Written as DNA, the CDR3 is TGTGCTAGCAGCTTAGCGAATCTTCAGGCGGGGAATGAAAAACTGTTTTTT. The chain employs TRBV7-7 and TRBJ1-4; D remains unclear. The CDR3 loop spans 17 amino acids. From germline, CDR1 is SSHAT and CDR2 FNYEAQ (reference sequence).

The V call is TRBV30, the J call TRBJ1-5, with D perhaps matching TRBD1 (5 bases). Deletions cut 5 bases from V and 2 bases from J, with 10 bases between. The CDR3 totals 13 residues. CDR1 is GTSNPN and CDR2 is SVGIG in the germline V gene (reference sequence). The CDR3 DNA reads TGTGCCTGGGGGGGAGGGGGCAATCAGCCCCAGCATTTT. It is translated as CAWGGGGNQPQHF.

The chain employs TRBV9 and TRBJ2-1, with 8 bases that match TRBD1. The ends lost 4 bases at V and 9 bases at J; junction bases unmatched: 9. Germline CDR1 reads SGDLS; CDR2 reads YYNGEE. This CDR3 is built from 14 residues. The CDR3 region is CASSLQQGDGEQFF. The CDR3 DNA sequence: TGTGCCAGCAGCTTACAACAGGGGGATGGTGAGCAGTTCTTC.

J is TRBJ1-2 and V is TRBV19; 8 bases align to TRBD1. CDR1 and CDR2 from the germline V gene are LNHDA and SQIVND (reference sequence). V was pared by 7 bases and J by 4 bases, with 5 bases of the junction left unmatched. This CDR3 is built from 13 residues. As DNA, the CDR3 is TGTGCCAGTACCAAGACAGGGGTCTATGGCTACACCTTC. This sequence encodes CASTKTGVYGYTF.

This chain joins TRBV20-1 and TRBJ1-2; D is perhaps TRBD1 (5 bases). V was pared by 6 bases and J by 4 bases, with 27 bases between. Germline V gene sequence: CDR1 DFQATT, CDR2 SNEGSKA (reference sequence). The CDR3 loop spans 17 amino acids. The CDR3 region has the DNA TGCAGTGCGAGTGGGGCCTGGGTGGAGGGAGTGGGCTATGGCTACACCTTC. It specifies CSASGAWVEGVGYGYTF.

In DNA, the CDR3 is TGTGCCAGCAGCTCGCTAGCGGGGGTGGACAATGAGCAGTTCTTC. It specifies CASSSLAGVDNEQFF. The chain links TRBV7-2 to TRBJ2-1; TRBD2 matches at 10 bases. The CDR3 length is 15 residues. Per the germline V gene, CDR1 is SGHTA and CDR2 is FQGNSA. V gave up 4 bases and J gave up 5 bases; unmatched junction bases: 5.

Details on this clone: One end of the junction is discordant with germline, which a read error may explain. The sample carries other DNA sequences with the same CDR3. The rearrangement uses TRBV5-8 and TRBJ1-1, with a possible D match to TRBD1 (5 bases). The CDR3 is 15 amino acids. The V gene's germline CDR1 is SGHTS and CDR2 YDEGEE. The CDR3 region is CASSFTGTVNTEAFF. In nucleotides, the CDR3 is TGTGCCAGCAGCTTTACCGGGACCGTGAACACTGAAGCCTTCTTT.

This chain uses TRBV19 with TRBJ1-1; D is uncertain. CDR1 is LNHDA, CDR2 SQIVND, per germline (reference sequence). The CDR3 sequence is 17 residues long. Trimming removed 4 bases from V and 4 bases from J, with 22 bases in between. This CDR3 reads CASSNRPQYLSGTEAFF. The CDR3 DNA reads TGTGCCAGTAGTAATCGACCACAGTATCTTTCGGGCACTGAAGCTTTCTTT.

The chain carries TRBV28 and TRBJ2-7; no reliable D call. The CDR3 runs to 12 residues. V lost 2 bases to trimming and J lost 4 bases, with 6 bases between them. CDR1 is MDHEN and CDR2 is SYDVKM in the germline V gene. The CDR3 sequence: CASSLTRYEQYF. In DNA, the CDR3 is TGTGCCAGCAGTTTAACCAGATACGAGCAGTACTTC.